This T cell receptor beta chain is drawn from a study of shared clonotypes between healthy human individuals. Study-level findings and limits: The sampled material consisted only of blood, and tissue repertoires are likely to differ.

Note on this clone: Antigen unknown. The sample has other DNA sequences that encode this CDR3 too.

Researchers divided each subset's genomic DNA evenly across several immunoSEQ plates. Clones were read by immunoSEQ multiplex PCR, and TCRdb kept only the in-frame ones, dropping some. The table has 2 million to 2.5 million clones, approximately 96% seen once; the top ten hold around 0.13%. Unmatched junction bases numbered 7, after V lost 0 bases and J lost 2 bases. The CDR3 runs to 17 residues. The germline gives CDR1 SGDLS, CDR2 YYNGEE. The chain recombines TRBV9 with TRBJ2-5, with 10 nucleotides matching TRBD2. Sequences were obtained from naive CD4+ T cells sorted from blood. Subset in this sample: CD45RA+ positively selected. This TCR came from a man younger than 30 in good health. The CDR3 loop reads CASSVGVAGGPQETQYF. For the CDR3, the DNA is TGTGCCAGCAGCGTAGGAGTAGCGGGAGGACCTCAAGAGACCCAGTACTTC.